The 5 T cell receptor beta chains below all came from one sample that was sequenced in a study of shared clonotypes between healthy human individuals. Clones were sequenced by immunoSEQ multiplex PCR, and TCRdb holds only the in-frame ones, with some missing. The sample yields approximately 1.5 million clones, around 98.5% seen once. The sequencing sample was made of naive CD4+ T cells sorted from blood. Described subset: CD45RA+ positively selected. These receptors all stem from a man aged 25 to 45 in good health.

V is TRBV7-9 and J is TRBJ2-7; D is ambiguous. The germline V gene encodes CDR1 SEHNR and CDR2 FQNEAQ (reference sequence). With 2 bases removed from V and 6 bases from J, the gap between germline ends came to 8 bases. CDR3 length: 12 amino acids. The CDR3 sequence: CASSLQVPEQYF. The DNA of the CDR3 is TGTGCCAGCAGCTTACAAGTCCCCGAGCAGTACTTC.

The chain carries TRBV11-3 and TRBJ2-1, with 9 bases aligning to TRBD1. Germline V CDR1 and CDR2: SGHNT, YENEEA. The J segment lost 6 bases and the V segment lost 5 bases, leaving 8 bases of the junction unmatched. There are 15 residues in the CDR3. This chain's CDR3 is CASSQQGALSNEQFF. CDR3 in DNA: TGTGCCAGCAGCCAACAGGGGGCGCTTAGCAATGAGCAGTTCTTC.

The count of this clone is one. This sample includes further DNA sequences coding for the same CDR3. The J gene is TRBJ2-5, the V gene TRBV7-9, with no clear D. Germline CDR1 reads SEHNR; CDR2 reads FQNEAQ (reference sequence). The CDR3 has 11 amino acids. V gave up 5 bases and J gave up 3 bases, with 4 bases separating them. The CDR3 protein is CASSREETQYF. The CDR3 coding sequence is TGTGCCAGCAGCAGAGAAGAGACCCAGTACTTC.

This chain joins TRBV2 and TRBJ2-1; D gene ambiguous. Germline V gene data show CDR1 as SNHLY and CDR2 as FYNNEI. Between the trimmed V and J ends, which lost 6 bases and 3 bases, there was a span of 6 bases. The CDR3 runs to 12 residues. The CDR3 loop reads CASRTSYNEQFF. The CDR3 DNA follows: TGTGCCAGCAGGACAAGCTACAATGAGCAGTTCTTC. Looking up the rest from reference TRBV2 and TRBJ2-1 gives the full variable domain: EPEVTQTPSHQVTQMGQEVILRCVPISNHLYFYWYRQILGQKVEFLVSFYNNEISEKSEIFDDQFSVERPDGSNFTLKIRSTKLEDSAMYFCASRTSYNEQFFGPGTRLTVL.

J is TRBJ2-7 and V is TRBV4-2; D is perhaps TRBD1 or TRBD2 (5 bases each). From germline, CDR1 is LGHNA and CDR2 YNFKEQ. Trimming removed 4 bases at V and 3 bases at J, with 16 bases between. The length of the CDR3 is 15 residues. CDR3 residues: CASSPGWDGIYEQYF. CDR3 coding DNA: TGTGCCAGCAGCCCAGGGTGGGACGGGATCTACGAGCAGTACTTC.